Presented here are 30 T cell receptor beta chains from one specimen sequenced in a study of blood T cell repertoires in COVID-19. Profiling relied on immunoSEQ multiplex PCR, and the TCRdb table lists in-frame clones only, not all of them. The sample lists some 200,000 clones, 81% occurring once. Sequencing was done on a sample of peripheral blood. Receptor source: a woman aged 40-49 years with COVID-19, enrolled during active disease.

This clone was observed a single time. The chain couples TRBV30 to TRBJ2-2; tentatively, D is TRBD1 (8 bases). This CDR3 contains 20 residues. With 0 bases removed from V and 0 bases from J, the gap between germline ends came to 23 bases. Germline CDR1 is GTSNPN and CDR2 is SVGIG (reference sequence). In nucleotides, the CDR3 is TGTGCCTGGAGTGTACGTAGACAGGGGACTATCAGCACGAACACCGGGGAGCTGTTTTTT. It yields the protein CAWSVRRQGTISTNTGELFF.

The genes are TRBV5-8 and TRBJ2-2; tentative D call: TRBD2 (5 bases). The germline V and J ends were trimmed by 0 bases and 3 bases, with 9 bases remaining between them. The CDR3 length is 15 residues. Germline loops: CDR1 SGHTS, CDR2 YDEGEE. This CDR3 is CASSLAGGYTGELFF. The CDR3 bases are TGTGCCAGCAGCTTGGCTGGCGGGTACACCGGGGAGCTGTTTTTT.

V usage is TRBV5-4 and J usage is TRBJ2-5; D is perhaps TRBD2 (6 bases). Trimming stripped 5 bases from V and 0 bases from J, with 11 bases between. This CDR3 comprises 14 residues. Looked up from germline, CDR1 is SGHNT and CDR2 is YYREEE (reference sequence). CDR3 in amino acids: CASSTGLYQETQYF. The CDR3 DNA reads TGTGCCAGCAGTACGGGACTGTACCAAGAGACCCAGTACTTC.

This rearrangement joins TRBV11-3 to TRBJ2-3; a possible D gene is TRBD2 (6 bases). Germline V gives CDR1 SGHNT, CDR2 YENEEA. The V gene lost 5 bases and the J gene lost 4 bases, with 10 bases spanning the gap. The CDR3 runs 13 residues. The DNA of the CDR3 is TGTGCCAGCAGCCTCTCTAGCGCAGATACGCAGTATTTT. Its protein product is CASSLSSADTQYF.

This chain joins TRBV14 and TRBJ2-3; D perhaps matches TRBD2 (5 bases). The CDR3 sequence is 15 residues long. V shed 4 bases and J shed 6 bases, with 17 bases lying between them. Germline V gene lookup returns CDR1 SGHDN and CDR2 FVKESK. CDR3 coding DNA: TGTGCCAGCAGCCGAACCGGGAACCTAGAGGATACGCAGTATTTT. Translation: CASSRTGNLEDTQYF.

CDR3 sequence: CASSRPEVRDYGYTF. The CDR3 DNA sequence: TGTGCCAGCAGCCGCCCCGAGGTCAGGGACTATGGCTACACCTTC. V is TRBV7-9 and J is TRBJ1-2, with D possibly being TRBD1 (5 bases). V was cut by 5 bases and J by 3 bases, with 16 bases left in between. The CDR3 has 15 residues. Germline CDR1 SEHNR, CDR2 FQNEAQ (reference sequence).

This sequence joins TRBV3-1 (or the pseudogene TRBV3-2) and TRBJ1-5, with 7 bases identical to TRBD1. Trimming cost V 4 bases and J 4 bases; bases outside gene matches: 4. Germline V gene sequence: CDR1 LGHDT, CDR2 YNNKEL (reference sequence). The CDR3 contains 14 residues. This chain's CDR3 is CASSRSQGNQPQHF. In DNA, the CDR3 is TGTGCCAGCAGCCGCTCACAGGGGAATCAGCCCCAGCATTTT.

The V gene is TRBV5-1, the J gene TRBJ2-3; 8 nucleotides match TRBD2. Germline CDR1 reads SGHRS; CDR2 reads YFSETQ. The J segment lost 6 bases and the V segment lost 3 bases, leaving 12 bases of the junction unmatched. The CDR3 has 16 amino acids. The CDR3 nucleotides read TGCGCCAGCAGCTGGGCCGGGGGGGAGACGATGGATACGCAGTATTTT. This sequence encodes CASSWAGGETMDTQYF.

As DNA, the CDR3 is TGCGCCAGCAGCCAAGATAGTGCGGCCCGGACAGGCCGGAGAGAGCAGTACTTC. Amino acids: CASSQDSAARTGRREQYF. The V call is TRBV4-1, the J call TRBJ2-7, with TRBD1 matching over 7 bases. This CDR3 is 18 amino acids long. J was trimmed by 7 bases and V by 0 bases; bases with no gene match: 18. The germline gives CDR1 MGHRA, CDR2 YSYEKL.

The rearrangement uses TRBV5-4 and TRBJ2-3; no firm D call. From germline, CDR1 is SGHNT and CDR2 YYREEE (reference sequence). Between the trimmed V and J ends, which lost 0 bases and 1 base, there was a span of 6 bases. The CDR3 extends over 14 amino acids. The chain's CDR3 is CASSLALGTDTQYF. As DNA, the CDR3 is TGTGCCAGCAGCTTGGCCTTAGGCACAGATACGCAGTATTTT.

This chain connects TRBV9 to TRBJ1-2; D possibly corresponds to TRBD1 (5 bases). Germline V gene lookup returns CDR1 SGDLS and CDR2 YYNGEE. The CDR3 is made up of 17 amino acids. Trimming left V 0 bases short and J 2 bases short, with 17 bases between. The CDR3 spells CASSVVAGVSANYGYTF. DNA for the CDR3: TGTGCCAGCAGCGTAGTGGCGGGGGTGAGTGCGAACTATGGCTACACCTTC.

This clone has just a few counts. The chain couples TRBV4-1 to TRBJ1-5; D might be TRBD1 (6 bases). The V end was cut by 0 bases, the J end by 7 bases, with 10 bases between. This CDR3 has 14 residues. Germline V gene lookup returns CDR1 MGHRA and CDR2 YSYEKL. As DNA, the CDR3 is TGCGCCAGCAGCCAAGATAGGGGGGGACAGCCCCAGCATTTT. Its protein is CASSQDRGGQPQHF.

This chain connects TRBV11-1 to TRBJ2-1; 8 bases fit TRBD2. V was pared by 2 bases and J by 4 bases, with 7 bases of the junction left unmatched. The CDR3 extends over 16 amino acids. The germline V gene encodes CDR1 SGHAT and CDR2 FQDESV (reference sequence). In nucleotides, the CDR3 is TGTGCCAGCAGCTTAAGGGCTAGCGGGTCTTACAATGAGCAGTTCTTC. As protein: CASSLRASGSYNEQFF.

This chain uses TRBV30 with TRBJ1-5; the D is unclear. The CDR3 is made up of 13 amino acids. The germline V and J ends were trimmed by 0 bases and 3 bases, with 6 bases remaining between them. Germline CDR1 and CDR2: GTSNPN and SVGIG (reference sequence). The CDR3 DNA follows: TGTGCCTGGAGTGTAAATATCAATCAGCCCCAGCATTTT. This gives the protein CAWSVNINQPQHF.

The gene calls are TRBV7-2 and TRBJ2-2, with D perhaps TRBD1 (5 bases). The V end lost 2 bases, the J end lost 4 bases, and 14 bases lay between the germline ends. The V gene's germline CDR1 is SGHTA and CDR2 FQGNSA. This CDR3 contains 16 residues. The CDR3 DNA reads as TGTGCCAGCAGCTTATCGTCCCACAGGTTCACCGGGGAGCTGTTTTTT. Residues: CASSLSSHRFTGELFF.

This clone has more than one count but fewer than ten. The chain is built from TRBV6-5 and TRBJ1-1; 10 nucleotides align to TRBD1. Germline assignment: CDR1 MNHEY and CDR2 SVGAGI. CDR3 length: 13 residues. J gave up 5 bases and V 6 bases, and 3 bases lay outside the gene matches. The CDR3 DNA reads TGTGCCAGCAGCCGGACAGGGGGTACTGAAGCTTTCTTT. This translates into CASSRTGGTEAFF.

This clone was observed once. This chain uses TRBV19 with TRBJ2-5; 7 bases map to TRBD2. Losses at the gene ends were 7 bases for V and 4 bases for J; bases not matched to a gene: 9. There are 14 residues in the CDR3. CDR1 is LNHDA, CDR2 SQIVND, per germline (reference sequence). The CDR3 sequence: CASTPGGPRETQYF. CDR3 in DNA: TGTGCCAGTACCCCGGGAGGTCCCCGAGAGACCCAGTACTTC.

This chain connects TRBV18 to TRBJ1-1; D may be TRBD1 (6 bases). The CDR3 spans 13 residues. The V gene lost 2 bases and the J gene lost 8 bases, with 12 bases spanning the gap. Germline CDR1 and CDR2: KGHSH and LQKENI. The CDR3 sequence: CASSPTGTIEAFF. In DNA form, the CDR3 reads TGTGCCAGCTCACCAACAGGGACGATAGAAGCTTTCTTT.

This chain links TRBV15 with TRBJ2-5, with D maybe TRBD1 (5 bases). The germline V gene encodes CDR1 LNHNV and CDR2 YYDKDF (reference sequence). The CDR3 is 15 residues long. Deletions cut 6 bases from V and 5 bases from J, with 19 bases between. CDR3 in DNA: TGTGCCACCAGGGAAGGGGATCTGAATCGTGAGACCCAGTACTTC. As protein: CATREGDLNRETQYF.

CDR3 in DNA: TGTGCCAGCAGTGTACCAGGGGGAGAGACCCAGTACTTC. Translation gives CASSVPGGETQYF. V gene TRBV25-1 combines with J gene TRBJ2-5; TRBD1 aligns across 7 bases. V lost 4 bases, J lost 4 bases, and 3 bases stayed unmatched. The CDR3 consists of 13 residues. From germline, CDR1 is MGHDK and CDR2 SYGVNS.

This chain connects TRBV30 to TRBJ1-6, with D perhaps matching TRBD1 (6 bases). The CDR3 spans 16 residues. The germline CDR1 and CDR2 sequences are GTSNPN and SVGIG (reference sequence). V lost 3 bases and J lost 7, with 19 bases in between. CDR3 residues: CAWSSQFPGTNSPLHF. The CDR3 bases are TGTGCCTGGAGCTCTCAGTTCCCCGGGACAAATTCACCCCTCCACTTT.

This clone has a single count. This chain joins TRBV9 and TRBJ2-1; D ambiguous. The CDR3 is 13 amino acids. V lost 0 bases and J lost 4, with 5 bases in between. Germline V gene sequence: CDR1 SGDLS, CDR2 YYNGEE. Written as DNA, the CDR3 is TGTGCCAGCAGCGTAGGTCCTTACAATGAGCAGTTCTTC. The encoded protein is CASSVGPYNEQFF.

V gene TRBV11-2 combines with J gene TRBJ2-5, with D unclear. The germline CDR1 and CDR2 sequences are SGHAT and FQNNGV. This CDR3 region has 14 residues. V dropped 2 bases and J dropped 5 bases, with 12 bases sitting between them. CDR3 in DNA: TGTGCCAGCAGCTTATCCTACGCGAGGGAGACCCAGTACTTC. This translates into CASSLSYARETQYF.

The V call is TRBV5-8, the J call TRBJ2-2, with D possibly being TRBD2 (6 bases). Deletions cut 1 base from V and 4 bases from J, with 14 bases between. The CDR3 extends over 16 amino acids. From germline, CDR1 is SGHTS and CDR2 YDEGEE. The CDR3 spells CASSLLAGLFTGELFF. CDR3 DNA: TGTGCCAGCAGCTTGCTGGCGGGGTTGTTCACCGGGGAGCTGTTTTTT.

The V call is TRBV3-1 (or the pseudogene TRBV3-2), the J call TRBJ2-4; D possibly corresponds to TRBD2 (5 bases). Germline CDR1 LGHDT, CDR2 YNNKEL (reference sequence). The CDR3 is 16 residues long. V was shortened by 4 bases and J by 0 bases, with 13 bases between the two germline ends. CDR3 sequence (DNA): TGTGCCAGCAGCCCAATGAGGGAACTAGCCAAAAACATTCAGTACTTC. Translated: CASSPMRELAKNIQYF.

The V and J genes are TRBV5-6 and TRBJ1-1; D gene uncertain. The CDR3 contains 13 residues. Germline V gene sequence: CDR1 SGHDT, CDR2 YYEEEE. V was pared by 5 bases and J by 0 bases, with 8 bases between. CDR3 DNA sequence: TGTGCCAGCAGTGCCCACTTGAACACTGAAGCTTTCTTT. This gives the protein CASSAHLNTEAFF.

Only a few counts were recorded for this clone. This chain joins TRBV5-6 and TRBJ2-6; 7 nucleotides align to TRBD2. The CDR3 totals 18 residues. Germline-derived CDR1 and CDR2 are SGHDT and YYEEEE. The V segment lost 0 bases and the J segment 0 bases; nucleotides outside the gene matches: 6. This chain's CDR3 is CASSLVSGSFSGANVLTF. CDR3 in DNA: TGTGCCAGCAGCTTGGTTAGCGGGTCGTTCTCTGGGGCCAACGTCCTGACTTTC.

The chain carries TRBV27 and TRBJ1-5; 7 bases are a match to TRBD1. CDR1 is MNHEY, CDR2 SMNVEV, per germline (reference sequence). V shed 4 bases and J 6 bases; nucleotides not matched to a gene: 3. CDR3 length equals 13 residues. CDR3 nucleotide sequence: TGTGCCAGCAGTTCACAGGGGATTCAGCCCCAGCATTTT. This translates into CASSSQGIQPQHF.

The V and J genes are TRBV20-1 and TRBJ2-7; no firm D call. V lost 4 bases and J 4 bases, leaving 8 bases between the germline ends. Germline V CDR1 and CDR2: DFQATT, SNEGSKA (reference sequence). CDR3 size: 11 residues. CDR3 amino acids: CSATVVYEQYF. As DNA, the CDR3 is TGCAGTGCTACCGTAGTGTACGAGCAGTACTTC.

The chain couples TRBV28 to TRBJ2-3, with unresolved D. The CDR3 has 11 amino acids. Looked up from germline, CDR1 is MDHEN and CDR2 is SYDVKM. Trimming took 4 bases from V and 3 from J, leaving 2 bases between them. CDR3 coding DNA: TGTGCCAGCAGTTCTACAGATACGCAGTATTTT. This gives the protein CASSSTDTQYF.